Below, 3 T cell receptor beta chains from the same sample are listed, as sequenced in a study of blood T cell repertoires in COVID-19. Only in-frame clones appear in the TCRdb table, and some are missing; sequencing was by immunoSEQ multiplex PCR. The table has fewer than 400,000 clones, 90% seen once; the top ten hold about 4%. The material sequenced was PBMCs or T cells enriched from blood (not recorded which). Receptors were obtained from a woman in her twenties or thirties who had been exposed to COVID-19.

The count of this clone is one. This rearrangement joins TRBV29-1 to TRBJ2-3; a possible D gene is TRBD1 (5 bases). The germline V gene has CDR1 SQVTM and CDR2 ANQGSEA. The CDR3 runs 12 residues. V was trimmed by 5 bases and J by 1 base, leaving 7 bases between them. CDR3 protein: CSVSRGTDTQYF. As DNA, the CDR3 is TGCAGCGTTAGCAGGGGCACAGATACGCAGTATTTT.

This rearrangement joins TRBV5-4 to TRBJ2-3; perhaps TRBD1 as D (6 bases). The germline gives CDR1 SGHNT, CDR2 YYREEE (reference sequence). The CDR3 spans 15 residues. Trimming left V 0 bases short and J 1 base short, with 9 bases between. CDR3: CASSLAWGRTDTQYF. CDR3 bases: TGTGCCAGCAGCTTGGCCTGGGGGCGCACAGATACGCAGTATTTT.

This chain links TRBV4-1 with TRBJ1-2, with 9 bases aligning to TRBD1. There are 14 residues in the CDR3. From germline, CDR1 is MGHRA and CDR2 YSYEKL. V shed 0 bases, J shed 4 bases, and the junction held 0 bases outside the gene matches. The CDR3 coding sequence is TGCGCCAGCAGCCAAGAGGGACAGGGCTATGGCTACACCTTC. Its protein product is CASSQEGQGYGYTF.